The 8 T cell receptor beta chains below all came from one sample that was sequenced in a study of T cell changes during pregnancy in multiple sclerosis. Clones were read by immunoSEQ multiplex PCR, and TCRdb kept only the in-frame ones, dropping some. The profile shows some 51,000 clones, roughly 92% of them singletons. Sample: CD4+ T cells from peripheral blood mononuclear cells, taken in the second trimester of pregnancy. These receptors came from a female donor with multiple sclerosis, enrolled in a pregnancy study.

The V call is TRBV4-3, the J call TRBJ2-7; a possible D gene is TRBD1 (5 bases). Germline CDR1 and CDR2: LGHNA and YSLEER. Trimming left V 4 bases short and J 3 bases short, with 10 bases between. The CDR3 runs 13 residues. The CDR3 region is CASSRTQVYEQYF. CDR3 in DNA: TGCGCCAGCAGCCGTACACAGGTCTACGAGCAGTACTTC.

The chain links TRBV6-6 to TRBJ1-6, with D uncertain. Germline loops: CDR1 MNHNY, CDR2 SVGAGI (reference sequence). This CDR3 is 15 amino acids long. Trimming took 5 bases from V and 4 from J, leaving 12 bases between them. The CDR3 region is CASSTTEVYNSPLHF. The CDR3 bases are TGTGCCAGCAGTACCACAGAAGTTTATAATTCACCCCTCCACTTT.

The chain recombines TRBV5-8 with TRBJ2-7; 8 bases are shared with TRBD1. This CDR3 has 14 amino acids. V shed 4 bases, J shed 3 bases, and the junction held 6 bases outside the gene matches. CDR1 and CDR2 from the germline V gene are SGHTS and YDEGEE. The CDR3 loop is CASSPRGQGYEQYF. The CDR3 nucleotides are TGTGCCAGCAGCCCGCGAGGACAGGGCTACGAGCAGTACTTC.

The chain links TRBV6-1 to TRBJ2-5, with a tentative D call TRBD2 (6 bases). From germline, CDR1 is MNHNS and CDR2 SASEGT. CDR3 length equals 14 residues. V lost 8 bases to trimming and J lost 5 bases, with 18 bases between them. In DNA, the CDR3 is TGTGCCAGCCACGAAGGGACTTCGCGGGAGACCCAGTACTTC. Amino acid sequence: CASHEGTSRETQYF.

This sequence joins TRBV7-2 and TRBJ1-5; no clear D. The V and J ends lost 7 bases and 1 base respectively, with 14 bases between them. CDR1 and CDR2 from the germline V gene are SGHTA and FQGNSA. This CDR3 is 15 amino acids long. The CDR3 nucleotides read TGTGCCAGCACCTCCGGAGGGTGGAGCAATCAGCCCCAGCATTTT. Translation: CASTSGGWSNQPQHF.

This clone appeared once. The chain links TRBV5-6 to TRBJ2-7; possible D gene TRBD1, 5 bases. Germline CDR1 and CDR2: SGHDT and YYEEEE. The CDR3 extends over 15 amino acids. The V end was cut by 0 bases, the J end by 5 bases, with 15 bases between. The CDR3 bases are TGTGCCAGCAGCTTGGCCACGGCAGGGCACCACGAGCAGTACTTC. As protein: CASSLATAGHHEQYF.

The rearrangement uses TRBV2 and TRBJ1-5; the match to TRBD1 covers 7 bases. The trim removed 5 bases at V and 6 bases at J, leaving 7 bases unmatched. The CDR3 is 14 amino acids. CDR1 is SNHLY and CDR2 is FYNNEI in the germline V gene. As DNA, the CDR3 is TGTGCCAGCAGTTTACAGGGGTCTTCTCAGCCCCAGCATTTT. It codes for CASSLQGSSQPQHF.

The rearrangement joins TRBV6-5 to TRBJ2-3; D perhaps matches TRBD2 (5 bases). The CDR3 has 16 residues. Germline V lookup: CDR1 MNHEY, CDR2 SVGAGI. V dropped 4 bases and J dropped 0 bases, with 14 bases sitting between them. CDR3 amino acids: CASSLLGLSSTDTQYF. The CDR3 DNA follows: TGTGCCAGCAGTTTGCTCGGACTGTCTAGCACAGATACGCAGTATTTT.